The source of this T cell receptor (beta chain) is a study of beta chain features in type 1 diabetes. Study observations and caveats: The study found moderately but significantly shorter TCRB CDR3s in all four CD4+ subsets of Type 1 diabetes patients. More deletions and fewer insertions at VDJ junctions were found in patients with type 1 diabetes.

As every portion of the isolated RNA was reverse transcribed, the sequencing read expressed TCRB transcripts. Sequenced by immunoSEQ multiplex PCR; TCRdb stores in-frame clones only, minus some. Of some 200,000 clones detected, roughly 17% appear once; the ten largest clones hold about 0.092%. In regard to this clone: Its antigen is not identified.

The CDR3 runs 13 residues. V lost 6 bases and J 7 bases, leaving 13 bases between the germline ends. Germline V lookup: CDR1 MDHEN, CDR2 SYDVKM. The TCR was taken from a man under 40 with type 1 diabetes. The specimen sequenced was naive CD4+ T cells from blood. This sequence joins TRBV28 and TRBJ2-1, with D possibly matching TRBD2 (5 bases). CDR3 residues: CASRTEGQNEQFF. CDR3 nucleotide sequence: TGTGCCAGCAGGACCGAGGGCCAAAATGAGCAGTTCTTC.